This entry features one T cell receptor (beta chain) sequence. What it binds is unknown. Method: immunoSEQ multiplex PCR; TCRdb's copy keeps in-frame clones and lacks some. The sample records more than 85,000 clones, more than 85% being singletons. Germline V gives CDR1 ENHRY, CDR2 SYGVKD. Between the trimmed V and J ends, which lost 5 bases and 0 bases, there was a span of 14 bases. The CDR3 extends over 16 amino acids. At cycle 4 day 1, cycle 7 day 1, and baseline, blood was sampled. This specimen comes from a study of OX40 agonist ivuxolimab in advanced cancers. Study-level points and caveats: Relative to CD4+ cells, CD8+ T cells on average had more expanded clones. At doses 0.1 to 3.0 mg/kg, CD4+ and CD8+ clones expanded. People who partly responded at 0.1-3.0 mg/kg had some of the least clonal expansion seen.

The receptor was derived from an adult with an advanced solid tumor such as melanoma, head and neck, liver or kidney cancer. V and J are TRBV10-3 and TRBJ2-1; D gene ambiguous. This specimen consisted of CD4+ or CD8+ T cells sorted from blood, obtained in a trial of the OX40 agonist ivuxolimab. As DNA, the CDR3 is TGTGCCATCAGTCCCATCGCGTTAGGCTCCTACAATGAGCAGTTCTTC. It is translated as CAISPIALGSYNEQFF.